This passage covers 27 T cell receptor beta chains from one sample sequenced in a study of blood T cell repertoires in COVID-19. Assay used: immunoSEQ multiplex PCR; TCRdb lists only in-frame clones, some missing. The table has 150,000 or so clones, 65% to 90% seen once; the top ten hold roughly 7.2%. Sequenced: peripheral blood. The origin of the receptors is a woman between 50 and 59 years old in a cohort sampled during active or convalescent COVID-19.

The V and J genes are TRBV14 and TRBJ2-2; possibly TRBD1 for D (5 bases). This CDR3 contains 15 residues. The germline V and J ends were trimmed by 0 bases and 7 bases, with 12 bases remaining between them. Germline CDR1 is SGHDN and CDR2 is FVKESK. CDR3 DNA: TGTGCCAGCAGCCAAGACCAAGGGGTAAACGGGGAGCTGTTTTTT. It translates to CASSQDQGVNGELFF.

V gene TRBV5-6 combines with J gene TRBJ1-1, with 9 bases aligning to TRBD1. This CDR3 has 14 residues. J gave up 4 bases and V 4 bases, and 5 bases lay outside the gene matches. Germline CDR1 and CDR2: SGHDT and YYEEEE. The CDR3 protein is CASSLDRGGTEAFF. The CDR3 nucleotides read TGTGCCAGCAGCCTGGACAGGGGAGGCACTGAAGCTTTCTTT.

The CDR3 DNA follows: TGCGCCAGCAGCCTCGGGTCTAACTATGGCTACACCTTC. Protein product: CASSLGSNYGYTF. This sequence joins TRBV4-1 and TRBJ1-2, with D unclear. V lost 4 bases and J lost 0, with 6 bases in between. The CDR3 runs 13 residues. CDR1 is MGHRA and CDR2 is YSYEKL in the germline V gene.

V gene TRBV9 combines with J gene TRBJ2-1; D may be TRBD1 (5 bases). This CDR3 has 14 residues. V was shortened by 0 bases and J by 6 bases, with 10 bases between the two germline ends. The germline CDR1 and CDR2 sequences are SGDLS and YYNGEE. CDR3 sequence (DNA): TGTGCCAGCAGCGTAGGTATAGGGGTCAATGAGCAGTTCTTC. Translating it yields CASSVGIGVNEQFF.

The genes are TRBV2 and TRBJ1-4; tentative D call: TRBD1 (5 bases). Germline V gives CDR1 SNHLY, CDR2 FYNNEI. This CDR3 is built from 14 residues. The V end was cut by 7 bases, the J end by 7 bases, with 16 bases between. The CDR3: CASTWLQGGEKLFF. The CDR3 nucleotides read TGTGCCAGCACATGGCTGCAGGGTGGTGAAAAACTGTTTTTT.

This chain connects TRBV19 to TRBJ2-2, with 9 bases fitting TRBD1. The junction had 4 bases not matched to a gene; V was cut back by 3 bases and J by 2 bases. The CDR3 is 16 amino acids. Germline loops: CDR1 LNHDA, CDR2 SQIVND (reference sequence). CDR3 loop: CASSILGQGNTGELFF. In nucleotides, the CDR3 is TGTGCCAGTAGTATTTTGGGACAGGGTAACACCGGGGAGCTGTTTTTT. Full variable domain (missing parts from reference TRBV19 and TRBJ2-2): DGGITQSPKYLFRKEGQNVTLSCEQNLNHDAMYWYRQDPGQGLRLIYYSQIVNDFQKGDIAEGYSVSREKKESFPLTVTSAQKNPTAFYLCASSILGQGNTGELFFGEGSRLTVL.

This sequence joins TRBV29-1 and TRBJ1-1; D perhaps matches TRBD1 (6 bases). The CDR3 loop spans 12 amino acids. V lost 4 bases, J lost 3 bases, and 9 bases lay in between. Germline V CDR1 and CDR2: SQVTM, ANQGSEA. Here the CDR3 reads CSVARQDTEAFF. The CDR3 nucleotides are TGCAGCGTTGCAAGACAGGACACTGAAGCTTTCTTT.

The V call is TRBV27, the J call TRBJ2-1; TRBD2 matches at 7 bases. The CDR3 length is 15 residues. Per the germline V gene, CDR1 is MNHEY and CDR2 is SMNVEV (reference sequence). V shed 2 bases, J shed 9 bases, and the junction held 10 bases outside the gene matches. The CDR3 DNA is TGTGCCAGCAGTTTAAACGGGCGGGAGCCCAGTGAGCAGTTCTTC. Translated: CASSLNGREPSEQFF.

CDR3: CATSDPRTDYGYTF. The CDR3 DNA reads as TGTGCCACCAGTGATCCTAGGACAGACTATGGCTACACCTTC. The genes are TRBV24-1 and TRBJ1-2, with a possible D match to TRBD1 (6 bases). CDR1 is KGHDR, CDR2 SFDVKD, per germline. Trimming removed 3 bases from V and 3 bases from J, with 10 bases in between. The CDR3 sequence is 14 residues long.

This clone was recorded once. The V call is TRBV4-2, the J call TRBJ2-3; TRBD2 matches 10 bases. V lost 2 bases to trimming and J lost 5 bases; unmatched junction nucleotides: 10. This CDR3 comprises 17 residues. Germline CDR1 LGHNA, CDR2 YNFKEQ. CDR3 loop: CASSQQRAGGPEDTQYF. The CDR3 nucleotides are TGTGCCAGCAGCCAACAACGAGCGGGGGGGCCGGAAGATACGCAGTATTTT.

This clone was picked up a small number of times. The sample contains more than one DNA sequence encoding this CDR3. The chain joins TRBV24-1 to TRBJ2-7; TRBD1 agrees at 7 bases. Germline trimming cut 2 bases from V and 5 bases from J; bases unmatched to any gene: 2. The CDR3 length is 13 residues. Looked up from germline, CDR1 is KGHDR and CDR2 is SFDVKD. This chain's CDR3 is CATSDSDRDEQYF. Here the CDR3 DNA reads TGTGCCACCAGTGATTCAGACAGGGACGAGCAGTACTTC.

This clone was seen just once. The rearrangement uses TRBV6-5 and TRBJ1-1, with 10 bases aligning to TRBD1. Germline V gene data show CDR1 as MNHEY and CDR2 as SVGAGI. The CDR3 consists of 11 residues. The V segment lost 8 bases and the J segment 9 bases; nucleotides outside the gene matches: 3. In DNA, the CDR3 is TGTGCCAGCTTTGACAGGGGGCAAGCTTTCTTT. Its protein product is CASFDRGQAFF.

The rearrangement joins TRBV9 to TRBJ2-5; D is possibly TRBD2 (7 bases). Germline V gives CDR1 SGDLS, CDR2 YYNGEE. The ends were cut back, 4 bases at V and 5 bases at J, with 18 bases in the middle. CDR3 length: 15 residues. The CDR3: CASSPPRGGGETQYF. Written as DNA, the CDR3 is TGTGCCAGCAGCCCCCCCCGGGGAGGGGGGGAGACCCAGTACTTC.

This clone was counted once. The chain couples TRBV6-1 to TRBJ1-4; maybe TRBD1 (6 bases). With 8 bases removed from V and 4 bases from J, the gap between germline ends came to 11 bases. Germline values: CDR1 MNHNS, CDR2 SASEGT. The CDR3 is made up of 13 amino acids. CDR3 in amino acids: CASGLDSNEKLFF. The CDR3 nucleotides read TGTGCCAGCGGATTGGACAGTAATGAAAAACTGTTTTTT.

This chain links TRBV28 with TRBJ2-7; D gene unclear. Trimming removed 6 bases at V and 5 bases at J, with 8 bases between. CDR1 is MDHEN, CDR2 SYDVKM, per germline. The CDR3 extends over 11 amino acids. CDR3 nucleotides: TGTGCCAGCAGGTTCGTCCACGAGCAGTACTTC. This sequence encodes CASRFVHEQYF.

The V call is TRBV23-1, the J call TRBJ1-2; maybe TRBD1 (6 bases). TRBV23-1 is identified as an open reading frame with a role that is uncertain. The V end lost 10 bases, the J end lost 1 base, and 19 bases lay between the germline ends. The CDR3 loop spans 15 amino acids. CDR3 nucleotides: TGCGCCAAACACCGGGACACCAGGAATAACTATGGCTACACCTTC. Protein product: CAKHRDTRNNYGYTF.

The CDR3 protein is CASKQGAEYGYTF. CDR3 bases: TGTGCCAGCAAACAGGGGGCTGAGTATGGCTACACCTTC. The chain carries TRBV6-5 and TRBJ1-2; 9 nucleotides align to TRBD1. The J segment lost 5 bases and the V segment lost 7 bases, leaving 5 bases of the junction unmatched. Germline V lookup: CDR1 MNHEY, CDR2 SVGAGI. This CDR3 region has 13 residues.

This CDR3 reads CASSLRSRSQYF. CDR3 nucleotides: TGTGCCAGCAGCTTACGGTCTAGATCGCAGTATTTT. This chain connects TRBV7-2 to TRBJ2-3; no definite D call. This CDR3 is built from 12 residues. Trimming took off 2 bases at V and 10 bases at J, with 10 bases between the two ends. Germline V CDR1 and CDR2: SGHTA, FQGNSA.

The chain couples TRBV5-4 to TRBJ2-1; D might be TRBD2 (6 bases). The CDR3 loop spans 15 amino acids. V lost 4 bases and J lost 4, with 15 bases in between. Germline-derived CDR1 and CDR2 are SGHNT and YYREEE (reference sequence). CDR3 residues: CASSLIPGRYNEQFF. Written as DNA, the CDR3 is TGTGCCAGCAGCCTTATACCGGGGAGGTACAATGAGCAGTTCTTC.

V is TRBV7-2 and J is TRBJ2-2; D is unclear. The CDR3 runs to 12 residues. V shed 0 bases and J shed 7 bases, with 3 bases lying between them. Germline assignment: CDR1 SGHTA and CDR2 FQGNSA. The CDR3 sequence is CASSLAVGELFF. The CDR3 bases are TGTGCCAGCAGCTTAGCCGTCGGGGAGCTGTTTTTT.

This clone was seen only once. No DNA is shown, since the ends of the CDR3 on it are uncertain; the CDR3 is the one TCRdb lists. This chain links TRBV30 with TRBJ1-2; the table's D call, TRBD1, has no DNA check behind it. The CDR3 adds up to 13 amino acids, both ends counted. CDR1 GTSNPN and CDR2 SVGIG come from the germline V gene (reference sequence). The CDR3 protein is CAWSFGQGADSTF.

The gene calls are TRBV5-1 and TRBJ2-7; 9 bases fit TRBD2. Per the germline V gene, CDR1 is SGHRS and CDR2 is YFSETQ. The CDR3 runs to 15 residues. V trimming: 0 bases; J trimming: 1 base; junction bases outside the gene matches: 2. The CDR3 DNA reads TGCGCCAGCAGCTTGGTCCTAGCGGGGTCCTACGAGCAGTACTTC. Translated, it gives CASSLVLAGSYEQYF.

The J gene is TRBJ1-3, the V gene TRBV11-1; D remains ambiguous. The germline V and J ends were trimmed by 5 bases and 4 bases, with 15 bases remaining between them. CDR3 length: 15 amino acids. CDR1 and CDR2 from the germline V gene are SGHAT and FQDESV (reference sequence). In DNA, the CDR3 is TGTGCCAGCAGCCTTCGCCAACATCAAGGAAACACCATATATTTT. Protein: CASSLRQHQGNTIYF.

V and J are TRBV3-1 (or the pseudogene TRBV3-2) and TRBJ1-2; 9 bases agree with TRBD1. Unmatched junction bases numbered 4, after V lost 4 bases and J lost 7 bases. The CDR3 is 13 residues long. Germline CDR1 is LGHDT and CDR2 is YNNKEL (reference sequence). The CDR3 DNA reads as TGTGCCAGCAGCCGGGGACAGGGAGCTGGCTACACCTTC. This encodes CASSRGQGAGYTF.

This clone was observed a handful of times. The chain is built from TRBV9 and TRBJ1-6; a possible D gene is TRBD1 (6 bases). The germline V gene has CDR1 SGDLS and CDR2 YYNGEE. Trimming pared 4 bases from V and 9 bases from J, leaving 14 bases between. The CDR3 covers 14 residues. This CDR3 reads CASSSGTPTSPLHF. CDR3 DNA: TGTGCCAGCAGCTCCGGGACACCAACTTCACCCCTCCACTTT.

This clone appeared once. As DNA, the CDR3 is TGTGCCAGCAGTTACTCGCGGACTAGCTCCTACGAGCAGTACTTC. Protein sequence: CASSYSRTSSYEQYF. The chain carries TRBV6-6 and TRBJ2-7; TRBD2 agrees at 7 bases. With V trimmed by 0 bases and J by 0 bases, 2 bases remained unmatched. This CDR3 spans 15 amino acids. From germline, CDR1 is MNHNY and CDR2 SVGAGI (reference sequence).

The genes are TRBV7-9 and TRBJ2-2; TRBD1 agrees at 7 bases. J was trimmed by 2 bases and V by 5 bases; bases with no gene match: 2. CDR3 size: 14 residues. Per germline, CDR1 SEHNR and CDR2 FQNEAQ (reference sequence). The CDR3 DNA sequence: TGTGCCAGCAGCCGGGACAGTAACACCGGGGAGCTGTTTTTT. Encoded protein: CASSRDSNTGELFF.